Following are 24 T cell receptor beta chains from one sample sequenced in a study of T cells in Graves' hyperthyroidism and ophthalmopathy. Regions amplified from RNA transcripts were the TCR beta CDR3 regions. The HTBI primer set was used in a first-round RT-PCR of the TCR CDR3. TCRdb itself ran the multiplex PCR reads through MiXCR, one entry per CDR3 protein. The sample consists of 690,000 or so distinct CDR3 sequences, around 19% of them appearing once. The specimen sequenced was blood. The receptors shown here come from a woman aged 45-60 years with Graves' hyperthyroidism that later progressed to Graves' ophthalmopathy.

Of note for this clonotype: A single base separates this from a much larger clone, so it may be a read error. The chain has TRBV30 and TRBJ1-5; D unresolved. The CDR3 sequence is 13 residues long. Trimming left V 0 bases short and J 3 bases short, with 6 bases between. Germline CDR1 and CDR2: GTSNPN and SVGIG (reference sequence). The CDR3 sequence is CAWSVQTNQPQHF. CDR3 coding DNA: TGTGCCTGGAGTGTACAGACCAATCAGCCCCAGCATTTT. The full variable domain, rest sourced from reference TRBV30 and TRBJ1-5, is SQTIHQWPATLVQPVGSPLSLECTVEGTSNPNLYWYRQAAGRGLQLLFYSVGIGQISSEVPQNLSASRPQDRQFILSSKKLLLSDSGFYLCAWSVQTNQPQHFGDGTRLSIL.

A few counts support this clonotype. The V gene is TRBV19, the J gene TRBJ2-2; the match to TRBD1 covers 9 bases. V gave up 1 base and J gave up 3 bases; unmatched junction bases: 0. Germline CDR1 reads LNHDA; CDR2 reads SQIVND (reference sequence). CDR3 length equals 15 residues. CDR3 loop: CASSIGTGDTGELFF. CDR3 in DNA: TGTGCCAGTAGTATAGGGACAGGGGACACCGGGGAGCTGTTTTTT.

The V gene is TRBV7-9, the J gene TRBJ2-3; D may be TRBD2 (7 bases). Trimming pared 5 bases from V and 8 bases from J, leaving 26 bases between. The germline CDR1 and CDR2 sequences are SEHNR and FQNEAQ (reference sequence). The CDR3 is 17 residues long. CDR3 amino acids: CASSRGGGGANFGTQYF. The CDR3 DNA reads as TGTGCCAGCAGCCGGGGTGGGGGGGGGGCGAACTTCGGTACGCAGTATTTT. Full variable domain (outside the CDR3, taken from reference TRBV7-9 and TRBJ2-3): DTGVSQNPRHKITKRGQNVTFRCDPISEHNRLYWYRQTLGQGPEFLTYFQNEAQLEKSRLLSDRFSAERPKGSFSTLEIQRTEQGDSAMYLCASSRGGGGANFGTQYFGPGTRLTVL.

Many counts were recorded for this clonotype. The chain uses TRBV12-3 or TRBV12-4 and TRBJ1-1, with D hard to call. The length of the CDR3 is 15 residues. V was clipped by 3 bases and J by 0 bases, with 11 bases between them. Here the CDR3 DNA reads TGTGCCAGCAGTTTGTCGGGGAGGGTGAACACTGAAGCTTTCTTT. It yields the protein CASSLSGRVNTEAFF.

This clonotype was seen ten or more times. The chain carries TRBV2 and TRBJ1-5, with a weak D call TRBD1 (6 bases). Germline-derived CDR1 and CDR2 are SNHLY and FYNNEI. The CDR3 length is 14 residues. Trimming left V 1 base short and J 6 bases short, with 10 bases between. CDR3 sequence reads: CASSEDRVGQPQHF. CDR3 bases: TGTGCCAGCAGTGAAGACAGGGTTGGTCAGCCCCAGCATTTT.

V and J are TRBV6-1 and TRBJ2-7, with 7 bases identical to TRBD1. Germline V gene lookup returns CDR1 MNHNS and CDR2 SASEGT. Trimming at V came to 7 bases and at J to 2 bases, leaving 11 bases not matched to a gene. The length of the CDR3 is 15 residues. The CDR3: CASTRPRQGAYEQYF. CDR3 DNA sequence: TGTGCCAGCACGCGACCTCGGCAGGGGGCCTACGAGCAGTACTTC.

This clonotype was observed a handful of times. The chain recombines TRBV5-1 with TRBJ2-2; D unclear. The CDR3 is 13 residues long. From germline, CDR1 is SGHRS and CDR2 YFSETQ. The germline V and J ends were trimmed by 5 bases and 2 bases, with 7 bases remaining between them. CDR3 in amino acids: CASSWQNTGELFF. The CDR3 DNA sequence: TGCGCCAGCAGTTGGCAAAACACCGGGGAGCTGTTTTTT.

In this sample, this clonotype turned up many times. CDR3 residues: CSARDRGQTGEQYF. Here the CDR3 DNA reads TGCAGTGCTAGAGATCGGGGACAGACAGGCGAGCAGTACTTC. This sequence joins TRBV20-1 and TRBJ2-7; 7 bases map to TRBD1. V lost 0 bases, J lost 6 bases, and 8 bases stayed unmatched. This CDR3 is built from 14 residues. Germline-derived CDR1 and CDR2 are DFQATT and SNEGSKA (reference sequence).

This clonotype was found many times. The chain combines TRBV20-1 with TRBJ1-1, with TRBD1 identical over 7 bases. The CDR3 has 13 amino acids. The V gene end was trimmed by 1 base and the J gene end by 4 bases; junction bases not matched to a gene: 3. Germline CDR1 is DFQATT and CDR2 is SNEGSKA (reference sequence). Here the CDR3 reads CSARVTGITEAFF. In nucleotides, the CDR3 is TGCAGTGCTAGAGTGACAGGGATCACTGAAGCTTTCTTT.

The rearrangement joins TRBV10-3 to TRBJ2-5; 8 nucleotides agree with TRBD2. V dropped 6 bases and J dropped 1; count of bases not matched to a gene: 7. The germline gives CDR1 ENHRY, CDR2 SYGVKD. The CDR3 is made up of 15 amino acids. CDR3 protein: CAISMRGDFQETQYF. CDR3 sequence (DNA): TGTGCCATCAGCATGCGGGGGGACTTCCAAGAGACCCAGTACTTC.

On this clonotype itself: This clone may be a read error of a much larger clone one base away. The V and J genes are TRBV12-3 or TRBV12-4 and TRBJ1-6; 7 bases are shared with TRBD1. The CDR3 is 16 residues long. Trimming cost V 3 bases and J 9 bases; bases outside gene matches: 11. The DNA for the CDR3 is TGTGCCAGCAGTTTCGGGGACAGCAGGCTGTGTTCACCCCTCCACTTT. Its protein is CASSFGDSRLCSPLHF.

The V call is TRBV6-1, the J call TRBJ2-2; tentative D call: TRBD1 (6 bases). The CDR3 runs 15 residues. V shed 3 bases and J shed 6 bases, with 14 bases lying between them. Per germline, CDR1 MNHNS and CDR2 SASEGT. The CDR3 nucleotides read TGTGCCAGCAGTGATACAGGGCTGGTCTCCGGGGAGCTGTTTTTT. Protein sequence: CASSDTGLVSGELFF.

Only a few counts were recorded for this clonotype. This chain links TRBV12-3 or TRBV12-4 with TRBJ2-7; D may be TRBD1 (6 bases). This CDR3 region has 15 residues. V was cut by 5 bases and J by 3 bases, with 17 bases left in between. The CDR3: CASSTSGHWIYEQYF. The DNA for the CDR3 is TGTGCCAGCAGTACATCGGGACACTGGATCTACGAGCAGTACTTC.

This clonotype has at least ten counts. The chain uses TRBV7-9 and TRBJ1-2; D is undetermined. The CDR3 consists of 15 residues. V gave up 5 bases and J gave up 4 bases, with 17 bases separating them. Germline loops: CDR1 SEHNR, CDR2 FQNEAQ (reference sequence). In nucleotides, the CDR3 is TGTGCCAGCAGCCCAATGTTAGGTACTGGCTATGGCTACACCTTC. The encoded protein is CASSPMLGTGYGYTF.

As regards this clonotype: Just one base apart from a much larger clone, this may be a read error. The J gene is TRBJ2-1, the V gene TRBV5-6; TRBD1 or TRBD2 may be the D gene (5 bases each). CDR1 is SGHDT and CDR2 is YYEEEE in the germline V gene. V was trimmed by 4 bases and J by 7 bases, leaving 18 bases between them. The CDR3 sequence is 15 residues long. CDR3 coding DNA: TGTGCCAGCAGCAGACGGGGCATTCTTAAAAATGAGCAGTTCTTC. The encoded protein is CASSRRGILKNEQFF.

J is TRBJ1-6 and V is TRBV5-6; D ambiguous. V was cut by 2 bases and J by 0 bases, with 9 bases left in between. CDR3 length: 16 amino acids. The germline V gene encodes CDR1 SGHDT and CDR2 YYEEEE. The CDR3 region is CASSFLESSYNSPLHF. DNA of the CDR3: TGTGCCAGCAGCTTCCTGGAGAGCTCCTATAATTCACCCCTCCACTTT.

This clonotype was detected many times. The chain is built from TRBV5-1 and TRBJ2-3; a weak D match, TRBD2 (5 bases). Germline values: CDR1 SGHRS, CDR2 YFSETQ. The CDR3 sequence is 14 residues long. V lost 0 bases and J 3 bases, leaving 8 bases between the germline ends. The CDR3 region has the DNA TGCGCCAGCAGCTTGGACCCGGGGACAGATACGCAGTATTTT. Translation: CASSLDPGTDTQYF.

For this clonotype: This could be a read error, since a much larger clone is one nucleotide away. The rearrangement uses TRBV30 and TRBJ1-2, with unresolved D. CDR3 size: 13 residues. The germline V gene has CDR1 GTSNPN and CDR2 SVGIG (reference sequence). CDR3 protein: CAYAVESSYGHTF. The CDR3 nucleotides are TGTGCCTACGCCGTGGAGTCAAGCTATGGCCACACCTTC.

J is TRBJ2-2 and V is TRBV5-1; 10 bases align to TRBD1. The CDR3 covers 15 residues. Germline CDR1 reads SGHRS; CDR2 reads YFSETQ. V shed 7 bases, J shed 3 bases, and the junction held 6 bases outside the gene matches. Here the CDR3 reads CASEADRGDTGELFF. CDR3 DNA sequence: TGCGCCAGCGAGGCGGACAGGGGGGACACCGGGGAGCTGTTTTTT.

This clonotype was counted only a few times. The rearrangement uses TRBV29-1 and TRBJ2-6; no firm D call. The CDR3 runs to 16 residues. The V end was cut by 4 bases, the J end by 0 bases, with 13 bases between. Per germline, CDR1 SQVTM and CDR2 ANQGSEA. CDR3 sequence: CSVVSVSYSGANVLTF. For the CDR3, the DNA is TGCAGCGTTGTCAGTGTTTCGTACTCTGGGGCCAACGTCCTGACTTTC. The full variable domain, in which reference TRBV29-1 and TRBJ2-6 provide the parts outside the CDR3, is SAVISQKPSRDICQRGTSLTIQCQVDSQVTMMFWYRQQPGQSLTLIATANQGSEATYESGFVIDKFPISRPNLTFSTLTVSNMSPEDSSIYLCSVVSVSYSGANVLTFGAGSRLTVL.

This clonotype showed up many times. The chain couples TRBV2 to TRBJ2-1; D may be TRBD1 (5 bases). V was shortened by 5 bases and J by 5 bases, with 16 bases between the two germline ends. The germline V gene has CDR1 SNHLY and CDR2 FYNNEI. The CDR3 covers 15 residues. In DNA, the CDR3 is TGTGCCAGCAGTCCCCGCACCCGACAGAACAATGAGCAGTTCTTC. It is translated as CASSPRTRQNNEQFF.

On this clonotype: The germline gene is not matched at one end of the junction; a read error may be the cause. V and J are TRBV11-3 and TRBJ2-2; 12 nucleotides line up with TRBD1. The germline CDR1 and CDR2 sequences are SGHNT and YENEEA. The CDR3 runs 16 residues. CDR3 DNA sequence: TGTGCCTGCAGCCCGGGGACAGGGGGCGGCACCGGGGAGCTGTTTTTT. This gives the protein CACSPGTGGGTGELFF.

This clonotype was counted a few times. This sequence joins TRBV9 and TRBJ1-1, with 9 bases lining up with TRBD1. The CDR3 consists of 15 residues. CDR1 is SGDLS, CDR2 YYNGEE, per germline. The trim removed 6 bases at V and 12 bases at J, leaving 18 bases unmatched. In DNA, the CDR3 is TGTGCCAGCAACAACCACCAGGACAGGGGCGCCGGAACTTTCTTT. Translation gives CASNNHQDRGAGTFF.

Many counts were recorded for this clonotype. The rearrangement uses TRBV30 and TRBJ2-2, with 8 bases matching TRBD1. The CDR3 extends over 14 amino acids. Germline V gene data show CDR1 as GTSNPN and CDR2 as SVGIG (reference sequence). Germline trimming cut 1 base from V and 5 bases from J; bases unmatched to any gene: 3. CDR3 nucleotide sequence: TGTGCCTGGAGTGCAGGGGGCAGGACCGGGGAGCTGTTTTTT. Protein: CAWSAGGRTGELFF.